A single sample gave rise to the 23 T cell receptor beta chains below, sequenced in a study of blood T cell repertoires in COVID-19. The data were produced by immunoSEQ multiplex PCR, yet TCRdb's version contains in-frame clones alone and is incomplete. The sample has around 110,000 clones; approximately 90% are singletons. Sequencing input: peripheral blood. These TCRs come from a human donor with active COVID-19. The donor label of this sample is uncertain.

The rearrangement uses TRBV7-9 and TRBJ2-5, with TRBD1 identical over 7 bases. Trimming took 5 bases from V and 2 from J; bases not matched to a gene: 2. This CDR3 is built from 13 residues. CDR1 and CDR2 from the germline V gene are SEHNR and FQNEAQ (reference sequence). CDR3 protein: CASSPQGQETQYF. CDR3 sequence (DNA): TGTGCCAGCAGCCCACAGGGGCAAGAGACCCAGTACTTC.

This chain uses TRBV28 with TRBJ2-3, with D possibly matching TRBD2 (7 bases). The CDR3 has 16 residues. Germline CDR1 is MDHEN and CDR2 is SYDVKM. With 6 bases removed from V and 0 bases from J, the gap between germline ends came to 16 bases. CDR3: CASSAPRGGSTDTQYF. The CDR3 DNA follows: TGTGCCAGCAGCGCGCCTAGGGGGGGTAGCACAGATACGCAGTATTTT. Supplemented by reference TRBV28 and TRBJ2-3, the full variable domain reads DVKVTQSSRYLVKRTGEKVFLECVQDMDHENMFWYRQDPGLGLRLIYFSYDVKMKEKGDIPEGYSVSREKKERFSLILESASTNQTSMYLCASSAPRGGSTDTQYFGPGTRLTVL.

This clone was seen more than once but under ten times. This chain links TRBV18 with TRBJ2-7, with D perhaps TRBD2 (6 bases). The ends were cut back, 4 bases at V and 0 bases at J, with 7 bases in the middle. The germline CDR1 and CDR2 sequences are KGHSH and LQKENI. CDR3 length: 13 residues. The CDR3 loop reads CASSLADSYEQYF. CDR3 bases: TGTGCCAGCTCACTAGCGGACTCCTACGAGCAGTACTTC.

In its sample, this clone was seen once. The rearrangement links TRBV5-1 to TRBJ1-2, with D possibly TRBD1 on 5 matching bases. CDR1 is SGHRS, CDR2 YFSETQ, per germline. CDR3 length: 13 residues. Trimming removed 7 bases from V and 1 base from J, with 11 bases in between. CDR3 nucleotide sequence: TGCGCCAGCTCCCTAGGGGATAACTATGGCTACACCTTC. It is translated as CASSLGDNYGYTF.

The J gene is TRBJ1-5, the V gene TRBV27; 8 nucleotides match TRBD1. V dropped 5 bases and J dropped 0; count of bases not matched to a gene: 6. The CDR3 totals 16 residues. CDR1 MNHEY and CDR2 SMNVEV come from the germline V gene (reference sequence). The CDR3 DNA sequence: TGTGCCAGCAGTAATACAGGGGGATATAGCAATCAGCCCCAGCATTTT. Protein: CASSNTGGYSNQPQHF.

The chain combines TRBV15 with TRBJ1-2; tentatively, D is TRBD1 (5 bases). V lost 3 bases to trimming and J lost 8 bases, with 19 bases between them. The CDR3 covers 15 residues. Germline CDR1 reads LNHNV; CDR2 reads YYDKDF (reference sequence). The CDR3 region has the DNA TGTGCCACCAGCAGCCCCTCAAAGGGAGGGGTAGGCTACACCTTC. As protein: CATSSPSKGGVGYTF.

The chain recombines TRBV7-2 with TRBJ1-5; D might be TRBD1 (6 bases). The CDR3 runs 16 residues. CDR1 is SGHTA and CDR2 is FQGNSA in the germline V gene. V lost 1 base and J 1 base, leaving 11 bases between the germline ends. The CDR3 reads CASSLGHRASNQPQHF. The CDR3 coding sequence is TGTGCCAGCAGCTTAGGGCACAGGGCGAGCAATCAGCCCCAGCATTTT.

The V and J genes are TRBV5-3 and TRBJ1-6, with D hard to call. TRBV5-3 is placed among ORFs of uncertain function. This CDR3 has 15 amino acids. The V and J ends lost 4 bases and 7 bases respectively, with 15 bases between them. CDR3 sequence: CARSGLTEANSPLHF. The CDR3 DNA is TGTGCCAGAAGCGGACTTACAGAGGCAAATTCACCCCTCCACTTT.

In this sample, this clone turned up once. CDR3 sequence reads: CASTPRTSLGYEQYF. CDR3 bases: TGTGCCAGCACCCCGAGAACTTCCCTAGGCTACGAGCAGTACTTC. This sequence joins TRBV11-1 and TRBJ2-7; D not resolved. V lost 7 bases and J lost 3, with 19 bases in between. This CDR3 spans 15 amino acids. Germline V lookup: CDR1 SGHAT, CDR2 FQDESV (reference sequence).

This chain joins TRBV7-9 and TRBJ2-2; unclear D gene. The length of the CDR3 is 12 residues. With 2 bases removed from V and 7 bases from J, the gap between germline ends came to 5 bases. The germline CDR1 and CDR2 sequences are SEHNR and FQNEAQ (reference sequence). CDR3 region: CASSLRSGELFF. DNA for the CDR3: TGTGCCAGCAGCTTAAGGAGCGGGGAGCTGTTTTTT.

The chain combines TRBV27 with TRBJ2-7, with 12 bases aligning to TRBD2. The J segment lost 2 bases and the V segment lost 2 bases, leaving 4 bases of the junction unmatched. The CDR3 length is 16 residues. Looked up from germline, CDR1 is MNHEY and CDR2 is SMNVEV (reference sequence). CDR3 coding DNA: TGTGCCAGCAGTTTAATCCTAGCGGGGGGGACCTACGAGCAGTACTTC. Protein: CASSLILAGGTYEQYF.

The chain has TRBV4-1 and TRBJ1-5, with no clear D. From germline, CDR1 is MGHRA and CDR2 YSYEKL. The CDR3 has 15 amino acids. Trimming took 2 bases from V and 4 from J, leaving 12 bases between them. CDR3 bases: TGCGCCAGCAGCCAAATAAGCGGGGAAAATCAGCCCCAGCATTTT. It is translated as CASSQISGENQPQHF.

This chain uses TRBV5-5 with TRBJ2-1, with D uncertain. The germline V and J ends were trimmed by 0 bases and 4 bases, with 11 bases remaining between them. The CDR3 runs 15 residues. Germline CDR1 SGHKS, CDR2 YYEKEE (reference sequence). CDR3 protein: CASSLVQPGYNEQFF. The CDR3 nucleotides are TGTGCCAGCAGCTTGGTACAGCCAGGATACAATGAGCAGTTCTTC. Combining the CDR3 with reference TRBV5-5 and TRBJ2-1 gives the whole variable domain DAGVTQSPTHLIKTRGQQVTLRCSPISGHKSVSWYQQVLGQGPQFIFQYYEKEERGRGNFPDRFSARQFPNYSSELNVNALLLGDSALYLCASSLVQPGYNEQFFGPGTRLTVL.

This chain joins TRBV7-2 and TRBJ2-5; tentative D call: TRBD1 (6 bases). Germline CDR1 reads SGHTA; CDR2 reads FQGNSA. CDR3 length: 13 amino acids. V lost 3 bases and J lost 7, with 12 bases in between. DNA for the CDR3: TGTGCCAGCAGCTTGGGGGCGGGTGGGACCCAGTACTTC. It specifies CASSLGAGGTQYF.

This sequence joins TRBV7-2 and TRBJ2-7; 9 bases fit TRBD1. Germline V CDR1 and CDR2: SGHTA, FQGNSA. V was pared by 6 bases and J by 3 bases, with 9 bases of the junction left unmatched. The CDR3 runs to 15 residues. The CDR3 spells CASRPGTGSIYEQYF. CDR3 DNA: TGTGCCAGCAGGCCCGGGACAGGGTCTATCTACGAGCAGTACTTC.

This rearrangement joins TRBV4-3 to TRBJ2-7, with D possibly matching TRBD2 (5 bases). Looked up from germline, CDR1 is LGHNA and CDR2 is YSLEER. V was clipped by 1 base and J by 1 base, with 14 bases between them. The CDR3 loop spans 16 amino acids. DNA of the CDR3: TGCGCCAGCAGCCAAGCCGGAGGACTGAAGTCCTACGAGCAGTACTTC. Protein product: CASSQAGGLKSYEQYF.

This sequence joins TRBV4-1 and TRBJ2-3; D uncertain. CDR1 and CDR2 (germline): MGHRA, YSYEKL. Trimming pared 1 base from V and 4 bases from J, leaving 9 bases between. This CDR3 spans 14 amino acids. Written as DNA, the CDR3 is TGCGCCAGCAGCCAAGCCCCTTCCCCAGATACGCAGTATTTT. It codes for CASSQAPSPDTQYF.

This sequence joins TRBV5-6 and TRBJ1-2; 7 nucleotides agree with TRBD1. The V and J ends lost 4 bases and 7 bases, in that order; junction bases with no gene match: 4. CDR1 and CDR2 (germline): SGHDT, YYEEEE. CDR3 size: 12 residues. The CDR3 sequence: CASSSYRGGYTF. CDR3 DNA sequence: TGTGCCAGCAGCAGCTACAGGGGTGGCTACACCTTC.

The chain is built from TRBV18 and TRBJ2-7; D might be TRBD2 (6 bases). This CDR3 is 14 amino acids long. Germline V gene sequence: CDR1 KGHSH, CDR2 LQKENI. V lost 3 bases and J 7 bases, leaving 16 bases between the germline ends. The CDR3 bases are TGTGCCAGCTCACCTCTGGACGGAGGGAGAGAGCAGTACTTC. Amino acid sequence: CASSPLDGGREQYF.

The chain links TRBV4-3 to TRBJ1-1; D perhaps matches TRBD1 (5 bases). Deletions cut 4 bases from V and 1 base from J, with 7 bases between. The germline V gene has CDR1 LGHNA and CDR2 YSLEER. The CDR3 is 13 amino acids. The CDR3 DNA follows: TGCGCCAGCAGCCGAGACAGGAACACTGAAGCTTTCTTT. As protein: CASSRDRNTEAFF.

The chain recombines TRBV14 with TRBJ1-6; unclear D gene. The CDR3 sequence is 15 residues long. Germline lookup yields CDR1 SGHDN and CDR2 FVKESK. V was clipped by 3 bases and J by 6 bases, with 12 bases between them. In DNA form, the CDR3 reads TGTGCCAGCAGCCAGACATTAGGCCGTAATTCACCCCTCCACTTT. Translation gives CASSQTLGRNSPLHF.

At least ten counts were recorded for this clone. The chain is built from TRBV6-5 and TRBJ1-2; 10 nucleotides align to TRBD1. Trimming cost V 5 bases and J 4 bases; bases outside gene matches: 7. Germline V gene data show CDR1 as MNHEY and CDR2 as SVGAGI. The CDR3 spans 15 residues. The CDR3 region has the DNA TGTGCCAGCAGTCCGCGACAGGGGGCGGGCTATGGCTACACCTTC. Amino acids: CASSPRQGAGYGYTF.

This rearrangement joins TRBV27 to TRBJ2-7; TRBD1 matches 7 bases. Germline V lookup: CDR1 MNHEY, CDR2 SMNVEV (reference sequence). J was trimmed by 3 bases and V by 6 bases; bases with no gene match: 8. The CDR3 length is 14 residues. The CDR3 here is CASRTGTANYEQYF. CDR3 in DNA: TGTGCCAGCAGAACCGGGACAGCCAACTACGAGCAGTACTTC.